This T cell receptor (beta chain) was captured by sequencing in a study of cytomegalovirus exposure and HLA in healthy donors. Study summary: A preliminary data release comprised roughly 80 million unique TCRs obtained from HLA-typed donors. General study findings and limits: Apparent HLA restriction characterized most CMV-associated TCR beta chains in a later analysis. V- and J-gene trimming of TCR beta was linked (in a later analysis) to a missense DCLRE1C variant.

A remark on this clone: The antigen is not known.

At collection, donors were nominally healthy, but unrecorded immune exposures were probable. With 60 Vbeta and 13 Jbeta primers, the PCR was carried out. TCRdb's copy holds only in-frame clones and misses some; the assay was immunoSEQ multiplex PCR. The specimen's table records about 160,000 clones. Germline lookup yields CDR1 SGHNT and CDR2 YYREEE (reference sequence). Trimming took off 1 base at V and 3 bases at J, with 14 bases between the two ends. The length of the CDR3 is 15 residues. V gene TRBV5-4 combines with J gene TRBJ2-7; TRBD1 might be the D (5 bases). The receptor was isolated from a man aged 25-40 years in good health and CMV-seronegative. Sequencing was done on a sample of PBMCs. The CDR3 nucleotides are TGTGCCAGCAGCTTGATGGGCCAGGGTGACTACGAGCAGTACTTC. Protein: CASSLMGQGDYEQYF.